The 31 T cell receptor beta chains below come from one sample, sequenced in a study of blood T cell repertoires in COVID-19. Using immunoSEQ multiplex PCR, the repertoire was profiled, and TCRdb retains in-frame clones only, with some absent. The sample has 200,000 to 250,000 clones; roughly 85% are singletons. The sample consisted of PBMCs or T cells enriched from blood (not recorded which). Receptor source: a woman in her forties with acute COVID-19.

The genes are TRBV6-5 and TRBJ2-1; 11 bases are shared with TRBD1. This CDR3 has 14 residues. V shed 6 bases and J 10 bases; nucleotides not matched to a gene: 8. Germline V gene sequence: CDR1 MNHEY, CDR2 SVGAGI. CDR3 bases: TGTGCCAGCAGGATAGGACAGGGGGCCTGGGAGCAGTTCTTC. As protein: CASRIGQGAWEQFF.

The rearrangement uses TRBV9 and TRBJ2-1, with 10 bases that match TRBD2. With 0 bases clipped from V and 3 bases from J, the junction kept 3 bases outside the gene matches. Germline-derived CDR1 and CDR2 are SGDLS and YYNGEE. The CDR3 has 16 residues. The CDR3 reads CASSVVPSGGYNEQFF. CDR3 DNA: TGTGCCAGCAGCGTAGTTCCTAGCGGGGGCTACAATGAGCAGTTCTTC.

The chain recombines TRBV9 with TRBJ2-1, with a possible D match to TRBD1 (5 bases). From germline, CDR1 is SGDLS and CDR2 YYNGEE. The V end lost 0 bases, the J end lost 0 bases, and 7 bases lay between the germline ends. The CDR3 runs to 15 residues. CDR3 region: CASSVAQGSYNEQFF. The CDR3, as DNA: TGTGCCAGCAGCGTAGCTCAGGGCTCCTACAATGAGCAGTTCTTC.

This chain uses TRBV4-1 with TRBJ1-3; a weak D match, TRBD1 (6 bases). This CDR3 has 15 amino acids. V was shortened by 1 base and J by 4 bases, with 11 bases between the two germline ends. Germline V gene data show CDR1 as MGHRA and CDR2 as YSYEKL. This chain's CDR3 is CASSQGRGGGNTIYF. CDR3 in DNA: TGCGCCAGCAGCCAAGGCAGGGGTGGAGGAAACACCATATATTTT.

The V gene is TRBV5-1, the J gene TRBJ1-1; TRBD1 matches at 11 bases. The CDR3 runs 16 residues. The germline V gene has CDR1 SGHRS and CDR2 YFSETQ. J gave up 8 bases and V 4 bases, and 13 bases lay outside the gene matches. The CDR3 nucleotides read TGCGCCAGCAGCCCGCAAGGACAGGGGGCTAGTCCCGAAGCTTTCTTT. Its protein product is CASSPQGQGASPEAFF.

This chain joins TRBV5-1 and TRBJ2-1; 11 bases are shared with TRBD2. The CDR3 covers 15 residues. Germline V lookup: CDR1 SGHRS, CDR2 YFSETQ. Germline trimming cut 4 bases from V and 5 bases from J; bases unmatched to any gene: 5. Written as DNA, the CDR3 is TGCGCCAGCAGCCCGGGACTAGCGGAGAACAATGAGCAGTTCTTC. As protein: CASSPGLAENNEQFF. Filled out from reference TRBV5-1 and TRBJ2-1, the complete variable domain reads KAGVTQTPRYLIKTRGQQVTLSCSPISGHRSVSWYQQTPGQGLQFLFEYFSETQRNKGNFPGRFSGRQFSNSRSEMNVSTLELGDSALYLCASSPGLAENNEQFFGPGTRLTVL.

This clone was detected only a few times. The chain uses TRBV6-2 or TRBV6-3 and TRBJ1-1, with 11 bases matching TRBD1. From germline, CDR1 is MNHEY and CDR2 SVGEGT. CDR3 length: 16 residues. J lost 4 bases, V lost 2 bases, and 6 bases had no gene match. The CDR3 reads CASSYRDRGFGTEAFF. CDR3 sequence (DNA): TGTGCCAGCAGTTACCGGGACAGGGGGTTCGGCACTGAAGCTTTCTTT.

This chain joins TRBV12-3 or TRBV12-4 and TRBJ1-2; D unclear. V was clipped by 7 bases and J by 6 bases, with 15 bases between them. The CDR3 sequence is 13 residues long. The CDR3 nucleotides read TGTGCCAGCACCGCTGTCCGGAGTCATGGCTACACCTTC. Translated, it gives CASTAVRSHGYTF.

The CDR3 DNA is TGTGCCAGCAGCTTAGGGGGACAGGGTAATGAAAAACTGTTTTTT. Its protein is CASSLGGQGNEKLFF. This sequence joins TRBV7-8 and TRBJ1-4; TRBD1 agrees at 9 bases. CDR1 and CDR2 from the germline V gene are SGHVS and FQNEAQ. V shed 1 base, J shed 4 bases, and the junction held 1 base outside the gene matches. The length of the CDR3 is 15 residues.

The chain has TRBV5-4 and TRBJ1-1; D call uncertain. V was trimmed by 0 bases and J by 5 bases, leaving 14 bases between them. The germline CDR1 and CDR2 sequences are SGHNT and YYREEE (reference sequence). There are 15 residues in the CDR3. CDR3 bases: TGTGCCAGCAGCTTGGGGCGACGGGGTAGGACTGAAGCTTTCTTT. Its protein product is CASSLGRRGRTEAFF.

J is TRBJ2-3 and V is TRBV30; 8 bases fit TRBD1. Trimming removed 0 bases from V and 6 bases from J; junction bases left unmatched: 8. This CDR3 has 15 amino acids. In germline, CDR1 is GTSNPN, CDR2 SVGIG (reference sequence). The CDR3 DNA reads as TGTGCCTGGAGTGTGGGCCAGGGGGCTATCGATACGCAGTATTTT. Its translation: CAWSVGQGAIDTQYF. Full variable domain (rest looked up from reference TRBV30 and TRBJ2-3): SQTIHQWPATLVQPVGSPLSLECTVEGTSNPNLYWYRQAAGRGLQLLFYSVGIGQISSEVPQNLSASRPQDRQFILSSKKLLLSDSGFYLCAWSVGQGAIDTQYFGPGTRLTVL.

V and J are TRBV5-5 and TRBJ1-5, with D possibly being TRBD1 (5 bases). The CDR3 covers 15 residues. V lost 2 bases and J 4 bases, leaving 13 bases between the germline ends. CDR1 is SGHKS, CDR2 YYEKEE, per germline (reference sequence). The CDR3 spells CASSFEGEGNQPQHF. CDR3 DNA sequence: TGTGCCAGCAGCTTTGAAGGGGAAGGGAATCAGCCCCAGCATTTT.

J is TRBJ1-1 and V is TRBV7-3; maybe TRBD1 (5 bases). The CDR3 has 13 residues. Trimming shortened V by 4 bases and J by 6 bases, and 12 bases separated the two germline ends. Germline loops: CDR1 SGHTA, CDR2 FQGTGA. The CDR3 DNA reads as TGTGCCAGCAGCTATGGGGCGATCGCTGAAGCTTTCTTT. Translated: CASSYGAIAEAFF.

This chain uses TRBV11-2 with TRBJ1-1; D call uncertain. CDR1 is SGHAT, CDR2 FQNNGV, per germline. Trimming shortened V by 7 bases and J by 4 bases, and 16 bases separated the two germline ends. The CDR3 sequence is 14 residues long. This CDR3 reads CASTRISGITEAFF. The CDR3 DNA is TGTGCCAGCACCCGAATTTCCGGGATCACTGAAGCTTTCTTT. Full variable domain (outside the CDR3, taken from reference TRBV11-2 and TRBJ1-1): EAGVAQSPRYKIIEKRQSVAFWCNPISGHATLYWYQQILGQGPKLLIQFQNNGVVDDSQLPKDRFSAERLKGVDSTLKIQPAKLEDSAVYLCASTRISGITEAFFGQGTRLTVV.

V usage is TRBV27 and J usage is TRBJ2-2; TRBD2 agrees at 7 bases. CDR3 size: 16 residues. Germline CDR1 is MNHEY and CDR2 is SMNVEV (reference sequence). Trimming removed 3 bases from V and 2 bases from J; junction bases left unmatched: 6. Here the CDR3 reads CASSLSSGANTGELFF. In nucleotides, the CDR3 is TGTGCCAGCAGTTTGTCAAGCGGGGCCAACACCGGGGAGCTGTTTTTT.

Concerning this clone itself: The sample holds other DNA sequences that translate to the same CDR3. The V and J genes are TRBV12-3 or TRBV12-4 and TRBJ1-1, with D hard to call. The germline V and J ends were trimmed by 5 bases and 1 base, with 8 bases remaining between them. CDR3 size: 13 residues. The CDR3 DNA follows: TGTGCCAGCAGTCTTACACCGAACACTGAAGCTTTCTTT. It translates to CASSLTPNTEAFF.

The V and J genes are TRBV7-2 and TRBJ2-3, with 8 bases identical to TRBD1. The junction had 7 bases not matched to a gene; V was cut back by 5 bases and J by 3 bases. Germline V gene sequence: CDR1 SGHTA, CDR2 FQGNSA. CDR3 size: 15 residues. CDR3 loop: CASSPDRVRTDTQYF. In DNA, the CDR3 is TGTGCCAGCAGCCCGGACAGGGTTCGGACAGATACGCAGTATTTT.

The CDR3 reads CASRSVGGAQAGELFF. The CDR3 nucleotides read TGTGCCAGCAGATCGGTCGGAGGGGCGCAGGCCGGGGAGCTGTTTTTT. The chain couples TRBV28 to TRBJ2-2; a weak D match, TRBD2 (6 bases). V was cut by 6 bases and J by 6 bases, with 20 bases left in between. Germline values: CDR1 MDHEN, CDR2 SYDVKM. CDR3 length: 16 residues. Supplemented by reference TRBV28 and TRBJ2-2, the full variable domain reads DVKVTQSSRYLVKRTGEKVFLECVQDMDHENMFWYRQDPGLGLRLIYFSYDVKMKEKGDIPEGYSVSREKKERFSLILESASTNQTSMYLCASRSVGGAQAGELFFGEGSRLTVL.

The V gene is TRBV4-3, the J gene TRBJ2-2; the match to TRBD1 covers 7 bases. Germline CDR1 and CDR2: LGHNA and YSLEER. Trimming removed 1 base from V and 1 base from J; junction bases left unmatched: 12. This CDR3 has 19 amino acids. Here the CDR3 DNA reads TGCGCCAGCAGCCAAGGGTTCCACGTCCGGGACAGGAACACCGGGGAGCTGTTTTTT. Translated: CASSQGFHVRDRNTGELFF.

For this clone: A junction boundary mismatches the germline segment, possibly from a read error. CDR3: CASSLSGLNHGYTF. DNA for the CDR3: TGTGCCAGCAGCTTATCGGGACTTAACCATGGCTACACCTTC. The chain has TRBV7-9 and TRBJ1-2; a possible D gene is TRBD1 (5 bases). Germline CDR1 and CDR2: SEHNR and FQNEAQ (reference sequence). The CDR3 is made up of 14 amino acids.

The chain couples TRBV2 to TRBJ2-5; 10 bases line up with TRBD2. The CDR3 loop spans 15 amino acids. Germline trimming cut 7 bases from V and 2 bases from J; bases unmatched to any gene: 7. Germline-derived CDR1 and CDR2 are SNHLY and FYNNEI. Here the CDR3 DNA reads TGTGCCAGCATTAAAGCGGGGGGGCGTCAAGAGACCCAGTACTTC. Protein product: CASIKAGGRQETQYF.

V usage is TRBV9 and J usage is TRBJ1-6; D is ambiguous. CDR3 size: 17 residues. CDR1 is SGDLS, CDR2 YYNGEE, per germline. Trimming cost V 1 base and J 5 bases, with 16 bases left between them. CDR3: CASSVSSSSGNNSPLHF. The CDR3 DNA reads TGTGCCAGCAGCGTATCCTCTTCATCAGGCAATAATTCACCCCTCCACTTT.

This rearrangement joins TRBV7-6 to TRBJ2-7; 8 nucleotides agree with TRBD1. The CDR3 consists of 15 residues. In germline, CDR1 is SGHVS, CDR2 FNYEAQ. V gave up 4 bases and J gave up 2 bases; unmatched junction bases: 7. The DNA of the CDR3 is TGTGCCAGCAGCTCAGTGACAGGGGATCCCTACGAGCAGTACTTC. It codes for CASSSVTGDPYEQYF.

This clone was seen a handful of times. J is TRBJ2-1 and V is TRBV6-1; no reliable D call. CDR1 is MNHNS, CDR2 SASEGT, per germline. V was pared by 2 bases and J by 6 bases, with 11 bases between. This CDR3 spans 14 amino acids. The CDR3 DNA reads TGTGCCAGCAGTGAATTCGAGGAGCTCAATGAGCAGTTCTTC. As protein: CASSEFEELNEQFF.

The chain joins TRBV4-1 to TRBJ1-2; 9 positions match TRBD1. The CDR3 loop spans 17 amino acids. J was trimmed by 2 bases and V by 2 bases; bases with no gene match: 9. Germline V gives CDR1 MGHRA, CDR2 YSYEKL. For the CDR3, the DNA is TGCGCCAGCAGCCAACTAACCCCAGGACAGGGGAACTATGGCTACACCTTC. Its translation: CASSQLTPGQGNYGYTF.

The sample holds one count of this clone. The rearrangement joins TRBV27 to TRBJ1-2; 12 bases fit TRBD1. The V gene's germline CDR1 is MNHEY and CDR2 SMNVEV (reference sequence). The CDR3 totals 14 residues. V trimming: 6 bases; J trimming: 3 bases; junction bases outside the gene matches: 2. The CDR3 nucleotides are TGTGCCAGCAGCGGGACAGGGGGCTACTATGGCTACACCTTC. Protein: CASSGTGGYYGYTF.

The rearrangement links TRBV29-1 to TRBJ1-2, with 7 bases identical to TRBD1. This CDR3 spans 13 amino acids. V lost 4 bases, J lost 8 bases, and 10 bases stayed unmatched. CDR1 is SQVTM, CDR2 ANQGSEA, per germline. CDR3 coding DNA: TGCAGCGTTGGTCCGACAGGGATGCAGGGCTACACCTTC. It specifies CSVGPTGMQGYTF. Full variable domain (rest looked up from reference TRBV29-1 and TRBJ1-2): SAVISQKPSRDICQRGTSLTIQCQVDSQVTMMFWYRQQPGQSLTLIATANQGSEATYESGFVIDKFPISRPNLTFSTLTVSNMSPEDSSIYLCSVGPTGMQGYTFGSGTRLTVV.

This CDR3 is CSVVRQGGTDTQYF. The CDR3 DNA is TGCAGCGTGGTTCGACAGGGGGGCACAGATACGCAGTATTTT. V gene TRBV29-1 combines with J gene TRBJ2-3; 9 bases fit TRBD1. J gave up 1 base and V 6 bases, and 5 bases lay outside the gene matches. Germline values: CDR1 SQVTM, CDR2 ANQGSEA. The CDR3 is made up of 14 amino acids.

This clone is a singleton in its sample. The chain employs TRBV5-8 and TRBJ1-1; a weak D match, TRBD1 (6 bases). There are 16 residues in the CDR3. Germline V gene data show CDR1 as SGHTS and CDR2 as YDEGEE. The V end lost 5 bases, the J end lost 1 base, and 18 bases lay between the germline ends. CDR3 nucleotide sequence: TGTGCCAGCAGTCTGGACAGTGGCTGGGGGAACACTGAAGCTTTCTTT. This translates into CASSLDSGWGNTEAFF.

The chain links TRBV5-1 to TRBJ1-1; no reliable D call. The CDR3 loop spans 14 amino acids. V was shortened by 0 bases and J by 2 bases, with 8 bases between the two germline ends. Germline values: CDR1 SGHRS, CDR2 YFSETQ. The CDR3 region has the DNA TGCGCCAGCAGCTTGGTTCAGGTAAACACTGAAGCTTTCTTT. It translates to CASSLVQVNTEAFF.

A remark on this clone: This sample also contains other DNA sequences that code for the same CDR3. The gene calls are TRBV27 and TRBJ1-3, with D possibly TRBD1 on 5 matching bases. This CDR3 is built from 14 residues. The V gene lost 0 bases and the J gene lost 3 bases, with 6 bases spanning the gap. Per the germline V gene, CDR1 is MNHEY and CDR2 is SMNVEV (reference sequence). The DNA of the CDR3 is TGTGCCAGCAGTTTATCGGGGGGTGGAAACACCATATATTTT. Translating it yields CASSLSGGGNTIYF.